The next 8 T cell receptor beta chains were all read from a single sample in a study of T cell responses to AZD1222 COVID-19 vaccine. Profiling relied on immunoSEQ multiplex PCR, and the TCRdb table lists in-frame clones only, not all of them. The sample includes 95,000 to 150,000 clones, 80% to 95% of them seen just once. The sample in question was peripheral blood, obtained 28 days after the second dose of the MenACWY control vaccine. The receptors were sampled from an adult who received the MenACWY meningococcal vaccine as a control.

The chain recombines TRBV2 with TRBJ1-5; D gene ambiguous. V gave up 3 bases and J gave up 3 bases, with 12 bases separating them. The CDR3 covers 15 residues. Germline V gene sequence: CDR1 SNHLY, CDR2 FYNNEI. CDR3 region: CASSDSSRYNQPQHF. DNA of the CDR3: TGTGCCAGCAGTGACAGCAGCAGGTACAATCAGCCCCAGCATTTT.

The chain couples TRBV5-6 to TRBJ2-1; D is ambiguous. CDR3 length: 15 residues. The V gene's germline CDR1 is SGHDT and CDR2 YYEEEE. Trimming shortened V by 3 bases and J by 3 bases, and 13 bases separated the two germline ends. The CDR3 nucleotides are TGTGCCAGCAGCTCGTTTTCTGACATCTACAATGAGCAGTTCTTC. This encodes CASSSFSDIYNEQFF.

This chain uses TRBV6-5 with TRBJ1-2, with D perhaps matching TRBD1 (5 bases). The CDR3 has 13 amino acids. Trimming stripped 6 bases from V and 0 bases from J, with 8 bases between. Germline V gives CDR1 MNHEY, CDR2 SVGAGI. CDR3 residues: CASSGQTNYGYTF. The CDR3 coding sequence is TGTGCCAGCAGCGGACAAACTAACTATGGCTACACCTTC.

The chain combines TRBV4-1 with TRBJ2-3; unclear D gene. Germline CDR1 reads MGHRA; CDR2 reads YSYEKL. The V end was cut by 0 bases, the J end by 2 bases, with 9 bases between. The CDR3 totals 15 residues. The CDR3 nucleotides read TGCGCCAGCAGCCAAGATCTAGGTTCCACAGATACGCAGTATTTT. It is translated as CASSQDLGSTDTQYF.

V usage is TRBV5-1 and J usage is TRBJ2-6; 9 bases are a match to TRBD1. This CDR3 region has 18 residues. CDR1 is SGHRS and CDR2 is YFSETQ in the germline V gene. Trimming took 3 bases from V and 0 from J; bases not matched to a gene: 7. The CDR3 protein is CASSSAGQGSSGANVLTF. Written as DNA, the CDR3 is TGCGCCAGCAGCTCCGCGGGACAGGGAAGCTCTGGGGCCAACGTCCTGACTTTC. Supplemented by reference TRBV5-1 and TRBJ2-6, the full variable domain reads KAGVTQTPRYLIKTRGQQVTLSCSPISGHRSVSWYQQTPGQGLQFLFEYFSETQRNKGNFPGRFSGRQFSNSRSEMNVSTLELGDSALYLCASSSAGQGSSGANVLTFGAGSRLTVL.

The rearrangement uses TRBV11-3 and TRBJ2-4, with D perhaps TRBD1 (7 bases). The CDR3 is 14 residues long. Per the germline V gene, CDR1 is SGHNT and CDR2 is YENEEA. V shed 4 bases and J shed 5 bases, with 12 bases lying between them. This chain's CDR3 is CASSSGGGQNIQYF. CDR3 in DNA: TGTGCCAGCAGCTCCGGAGGGGGCCAAAACATTCAGTACTTC. Combining the CDR3 with reference TRBV11-3 and TRBJ2-4 gives the whole variable domain EAGVVQSPRYKIIEKKQPVAFWCNPISGHNTLYWYLQNLGQGPELLIRYENEEAVDDSQLPKDRFSAERLKGVDSTLKIQPAELGDSAVYLCASSSGGGQNIQYFGAGTRLSVL.

Only a few counts were recorded for this clone. The chain uses TRBV19 and TRBJ1-4, with a tentative D call TRBD1 (5 bases). Germline loops: CDR1 LNHDA, CDR2 SQIVND (reference sequence). V gave up 5 bases and J gave up 0 bases, with 13 bases separating them. There are 16 residues in the CDR3. In DNA, the CDR3 is TGTGCCAGTAGTCCTCCCCACAGGACAACTAATGAAAAACTGTTTTTT. Residues: CASSPPHRTTNEKLFF.

V and J are TRBV5-7 and TRBJ2-5; tentative D call: TRBD1 (6 bases). TRBV5-7 falls under the ORF class, with uncertain function. V lost 0 bases and J 4 bases, leaving 13 bases between the germline ends. CDR3 size: 15 residues. CDR3 residues: CASSLARGWRETQYF. The CDR3 nucleotides read TGTGCCAGCAGCTTGGCCAGGGGCTGGCGAGAGACCCAGTACTTC.